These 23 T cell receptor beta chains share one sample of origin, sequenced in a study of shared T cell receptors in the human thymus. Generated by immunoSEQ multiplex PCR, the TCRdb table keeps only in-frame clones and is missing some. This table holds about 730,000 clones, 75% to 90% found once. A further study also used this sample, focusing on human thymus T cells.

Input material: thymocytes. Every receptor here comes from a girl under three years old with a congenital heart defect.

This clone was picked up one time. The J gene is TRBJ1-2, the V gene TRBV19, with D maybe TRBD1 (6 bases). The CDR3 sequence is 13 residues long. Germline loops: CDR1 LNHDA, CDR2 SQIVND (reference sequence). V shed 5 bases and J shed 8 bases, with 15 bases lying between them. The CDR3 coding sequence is TGTGCCAGTAGTTTGGGACATAGGAGAGGCTACACCTTC. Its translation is CASSLGHRRGYTF.

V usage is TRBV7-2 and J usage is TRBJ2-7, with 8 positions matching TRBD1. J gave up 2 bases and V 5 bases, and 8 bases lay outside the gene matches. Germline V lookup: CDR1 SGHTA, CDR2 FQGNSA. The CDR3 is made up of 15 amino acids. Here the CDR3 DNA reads TGTGCCAGCAGCCAGAGGGACAGGACCACCTACGAGCAGTACTTC. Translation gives CASSQRDRTTYEQYF.

In nucleotides, the CDR3 is TGCGCCAGCAGCCAAGACACACTAGACTACGAGCAGTACTTC. Encoded protein: CASSQDTLDYEQYF. The genes are TRBV4-3 and TRBJ2-7; TRBD2 might be the D (5 bases). CDR1 is LGHNA, CDR2 YSLEER, per germline. CDR3 size: 14 residues. The V end was cut by 0 bases, the J end by 3 bases, with 9 bases between.

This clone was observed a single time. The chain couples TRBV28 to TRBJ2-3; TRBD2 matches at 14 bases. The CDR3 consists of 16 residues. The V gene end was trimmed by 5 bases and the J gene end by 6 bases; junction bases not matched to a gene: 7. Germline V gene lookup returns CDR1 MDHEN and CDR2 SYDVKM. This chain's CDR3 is CASSEGLAGVQDTQYF. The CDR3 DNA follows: TGTGCCAGCAGTGAGGGACTAGCGGGGGTTCAGGATACGCAGTATTTT.

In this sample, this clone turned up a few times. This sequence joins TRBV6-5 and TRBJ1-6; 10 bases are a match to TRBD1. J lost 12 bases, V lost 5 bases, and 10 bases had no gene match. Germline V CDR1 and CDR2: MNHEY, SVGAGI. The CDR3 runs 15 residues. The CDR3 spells CASSPRDRGALPLHF. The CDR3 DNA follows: TGTGCCAGCAGTCCCCGGGACAGGGGCGCTTTACCCCTCCACTTT.

The CDR3 nucleotides read TGTGCCAGCAGCTTGGGGCGAAGGGCAGGCAATCAGCCCCAGCATTTT. Protein: CASSLGRRAGNQPQHF. This chain connects TRBV7-8 to TRBJ1-5; maybe TRBD1 (5 bases). V lost 3 bases and J 2 bases, leaving 14 bases between the germline ends. Germline V CDR1 and CDR2: SGHVS, FQNEAQ. The CDR3 totals 16 residues.

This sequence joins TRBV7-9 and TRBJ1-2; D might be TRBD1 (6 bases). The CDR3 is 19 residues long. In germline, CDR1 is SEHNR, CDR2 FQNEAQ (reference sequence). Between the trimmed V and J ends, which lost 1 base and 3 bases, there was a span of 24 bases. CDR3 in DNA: TGTGCCAGCAGCTTAGTAGACGGGACACCTTCGGGCGCTTACTATGGCTACACCTTC. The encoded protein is CASSLVDGTPSGAYYGYTF.

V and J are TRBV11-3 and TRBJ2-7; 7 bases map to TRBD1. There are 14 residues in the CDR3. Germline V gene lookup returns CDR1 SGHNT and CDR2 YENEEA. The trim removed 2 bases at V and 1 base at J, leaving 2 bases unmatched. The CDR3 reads CASSLRGHSYEQYF. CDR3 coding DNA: TGTGCCAGCAGCTTAAGGGGGCATTCCTACGAGCAGTACTTC.

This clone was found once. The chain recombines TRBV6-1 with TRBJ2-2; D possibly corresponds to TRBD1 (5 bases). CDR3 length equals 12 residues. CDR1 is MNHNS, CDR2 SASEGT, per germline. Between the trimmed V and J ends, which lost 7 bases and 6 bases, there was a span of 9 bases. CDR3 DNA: TGTGCCAGCAAAGGGGCTGCCGGGGAGCTGTTTTTT. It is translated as CASKGAAGELFF.

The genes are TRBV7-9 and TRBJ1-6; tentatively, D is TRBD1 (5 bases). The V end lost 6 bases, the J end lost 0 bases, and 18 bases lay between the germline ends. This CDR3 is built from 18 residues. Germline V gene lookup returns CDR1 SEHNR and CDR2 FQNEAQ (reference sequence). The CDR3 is CASRRNSTESSYNSPLHF. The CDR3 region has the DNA TGTGCCAGCAGAAGAAACTCGACAGAGAGCTCCTATAATTCACCCCTCCACTTT.

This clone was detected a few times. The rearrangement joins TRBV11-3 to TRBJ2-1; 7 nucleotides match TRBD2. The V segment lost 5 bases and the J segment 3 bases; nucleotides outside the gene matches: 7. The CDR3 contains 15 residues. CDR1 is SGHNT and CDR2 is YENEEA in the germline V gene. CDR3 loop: CASSRGAGDYNEQFF. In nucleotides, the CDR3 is TGTGCCAGCAGCCGAGGGGCGGGAGACTACAATGAGCAGTTCTTC.

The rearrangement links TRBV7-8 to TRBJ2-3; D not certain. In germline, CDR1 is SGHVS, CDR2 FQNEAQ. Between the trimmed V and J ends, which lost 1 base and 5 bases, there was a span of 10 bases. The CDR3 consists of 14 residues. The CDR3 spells CASSLEVRLDTQYF. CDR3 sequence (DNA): TGTGCCAGCAGCTTAGAAGTGCGGTTAGATACGCAGTATTTT.

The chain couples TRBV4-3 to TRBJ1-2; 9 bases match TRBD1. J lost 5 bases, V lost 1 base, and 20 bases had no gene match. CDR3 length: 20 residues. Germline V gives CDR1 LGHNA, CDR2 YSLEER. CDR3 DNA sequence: TGCGCCAGCAGCCAAGGAGGTCCCAAGAACAGCCGGGACAGGGTGTATGGCTACACCTTC. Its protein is CASSQGGPKNSRDRVYGYTF.

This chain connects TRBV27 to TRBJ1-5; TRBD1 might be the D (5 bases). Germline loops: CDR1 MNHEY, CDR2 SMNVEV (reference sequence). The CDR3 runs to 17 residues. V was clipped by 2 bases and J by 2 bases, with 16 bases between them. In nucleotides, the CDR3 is TGTGCCAGCAGTTTAGAGCGCGTGGGACTAGGCAATCAGCCCCAGCATTTT. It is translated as CASSLERVGLGNQPQHF.

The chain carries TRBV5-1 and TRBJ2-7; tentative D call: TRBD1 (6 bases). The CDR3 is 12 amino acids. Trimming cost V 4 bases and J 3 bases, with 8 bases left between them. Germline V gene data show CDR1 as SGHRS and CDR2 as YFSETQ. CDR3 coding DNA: TGCGCCAGCAGCACGGACAGCTACGAGCAGTACTTC. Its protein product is CASSTDSYEQYF.

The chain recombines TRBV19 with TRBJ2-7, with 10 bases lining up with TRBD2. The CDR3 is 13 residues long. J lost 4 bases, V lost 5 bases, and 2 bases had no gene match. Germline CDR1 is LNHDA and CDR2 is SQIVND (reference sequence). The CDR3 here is CASSPSGGYEQYF. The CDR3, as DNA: TGTGCCAGTAGTCCTAGCGGGGGTTACGAGCAGTACTTC.

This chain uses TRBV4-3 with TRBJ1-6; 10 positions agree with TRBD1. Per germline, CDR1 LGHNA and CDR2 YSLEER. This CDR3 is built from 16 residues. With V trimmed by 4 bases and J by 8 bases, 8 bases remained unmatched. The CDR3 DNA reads TGCGCCAGCAGCCGCAACAGGACAGGGGGAGATTCACCCCTCCACTTT. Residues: CASSRNRTGGDSPLHF.

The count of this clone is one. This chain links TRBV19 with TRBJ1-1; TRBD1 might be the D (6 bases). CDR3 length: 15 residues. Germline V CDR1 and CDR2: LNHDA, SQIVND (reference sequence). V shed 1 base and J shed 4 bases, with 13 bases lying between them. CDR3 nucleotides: TGTGCCAGTAGTATAGGGCGGGTCAGGGGCACTGAAGCTTTCTTT. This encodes CASSIGRVRGTEAFF.

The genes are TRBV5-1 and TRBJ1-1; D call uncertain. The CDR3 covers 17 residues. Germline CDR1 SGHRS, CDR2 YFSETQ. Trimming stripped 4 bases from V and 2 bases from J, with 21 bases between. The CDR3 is CASSPLGEGRDNTEAFF. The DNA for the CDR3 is TGCGCCAGCAGCCCCCTTGGAGAGGGTCGAGATAACACTGAAGCTTTCTTT.

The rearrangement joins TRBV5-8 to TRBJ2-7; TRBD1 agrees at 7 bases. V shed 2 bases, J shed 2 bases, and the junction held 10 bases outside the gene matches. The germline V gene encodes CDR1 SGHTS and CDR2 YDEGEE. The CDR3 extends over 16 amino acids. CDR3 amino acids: CASSFRQGLGPYEQYF. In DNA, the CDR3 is TGTGCCAGCAGCTTTCGACAGGGTTTGGGGCCCTACGAGCAGTACTTC.

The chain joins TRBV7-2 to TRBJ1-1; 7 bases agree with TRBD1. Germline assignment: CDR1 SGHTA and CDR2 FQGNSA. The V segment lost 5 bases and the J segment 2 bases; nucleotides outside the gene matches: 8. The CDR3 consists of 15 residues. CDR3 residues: CASSRRDRPNTEAFF. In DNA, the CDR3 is TGTGCCAGCAGCCGCCGGGACAGACCTAACACTGAAGCTTTCTTT.

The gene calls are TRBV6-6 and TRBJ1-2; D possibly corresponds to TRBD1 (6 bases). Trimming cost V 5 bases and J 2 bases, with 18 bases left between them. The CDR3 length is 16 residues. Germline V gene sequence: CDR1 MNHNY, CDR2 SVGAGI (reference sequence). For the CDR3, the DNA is TGTGCCAGCAGTCCCCGTAGCGCAGGGGCCAACTATGGCTACACCTTC. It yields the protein CASSPRSAGANYGYTF.

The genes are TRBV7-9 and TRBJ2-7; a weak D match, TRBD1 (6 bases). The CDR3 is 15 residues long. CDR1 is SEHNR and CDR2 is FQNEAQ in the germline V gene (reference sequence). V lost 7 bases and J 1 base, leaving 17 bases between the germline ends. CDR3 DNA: TGTGCCAGCACCCTAGCCCCGACAGGATCCTACGAGCAGTACTTC. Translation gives CASTLAPTGSYEQYF.